This T cell receptor beta chain was documented in a study of T cell responses to AZD1222 COVID-19 vaccine. This clone came up once. As yet, its antigen is unknown. Whole-study findings and limits: Females made up more of the donors, who were largely white British, and clonal diversity may have come out too low. Spike-specific TCR repertoires showed rising breadth and depth after two AZD1222 doses.

Libraries were prepared by immunoSEQ multiplex PCR; TCRdb keeps only in-frame clonotypes and omits some of them. There are 200,000 or so clones in the sample; 85% to 95% occur only once, and roughly 1% lies in the top ten. CDR3 size: 12 residues. In germline, CDR1 is SEHNR, CDR2 FQNEAQ (reference sequence). The germline V and J ends were trimmed by 5 bases and 4 bases, with 8 bases remaining between them. The rearrangement joins TRBV7-9 to TRBJ1-2, with unresolved D. This receptor was taken from an adult who received the AZD1222 COVID-19 vaccine. Sequencing used peripheral blood, obtained 28 days after the second AZD1222 dose. CDR3: CASSPLSYGYTF. The CDR3 DNA sequence: TGTGCCAGCAGCCCCCTTTCCTATGGCTACACCTTC.